What follows are 5 T cell receptor beta chains derived from one specimen sequenced in a study of cytomegalovirus exposure and HLA in healthy donors. Primers for the PCR totalled 60 Vbeta and 13 Jbeta. Assay used: immunoSEQ multiplex PCR; TCRdb lists only in-frame clones, some missing. The data hold about 140,000 clones, with roughly 88% observed a single time. Sequencing was performed on PBMCs. These receptors all come from a woman aged 40 to 50 in good health and CMV-seronegative.

This chain joins TRBV5-1 and TRBJ1-2; D gene ambiguous. V dropped 2 bases and J dropped 0 bases, with 11 bases sitting between them. The V gene's germline CDR1 is SGHRS and CDR2 YFSETQ. The CDR3 is 15 amino acids. CDR3 residues: CASSFLGTSNYGYTF. The CDR3 DNA reads TGCGCCAGCAGCTTCTTGGGCACCTCTAACTATGGCTACACCTTC.

This chain links TRBV19 with TRBJ1-1; D possibly corresponds to TRBD1 (6 bases). Trimming cost V 4 bases and J 2 bases, with 17 bases left between them. CDR1 LNHDA and CDR2 SQIVND come from the germline V gene (reference sequence). This CDR3 contains 16 residues. The CDR3 loop is CASSRIPPGVNTEAFF. CDR3 DNA: TGTGCCAGTAGTAGGATCCCACCAGGGGTTAACACTGAAGCTTTCTTT. The complete variable domain, with remaining parts taken from reference TRBV19 and TRBJ1-1, reads DGGITQSPKYLFRKEGQNVTLSCEQNLNHDAMYWYRQDPGQGLRLIYYSQIVNDFQKGDIAEGYSVSREKKESFPLTVTSAQKNPTAFYLCASSRIPPGVNTEAFFGQGTRLTVV.

This chain uses TRBV28 with TRBJ2-4; TRBD2 might be the D (7 bases). Trimming pared 5 bases from V and 0 bases from J, leaving 14 bases between. Per germline, CDR1 MDHEN and CDR2 SYDVKM. CDR3 size: 16 residues. The DNA of the CDR3 is TGTGCCAGCAGTGAGGGGGGGGCGGTAGCCAAAAACATTCAGTACTTC. Its translation: CASSEGGAVAKNIQYF.

The chain has TRBV6-6 and TRBJ2-7, with D perhaps TRBD2 (5 bases). Germline CDR1 and CDR2: MNHNY and SVGAGI (reference sequence). The V gene lost 6 bases and the J gene lost 3 bases, with 9 bases spanning the gap. This CDR3 is 12 amino acids long. The CDR3 region is CASSGVHYEQYF. For the CDR3, the DNA is TGTGCCAGCAGCGGGGTTCACTACGAGCAGTACTTC.

The rearrangement joins TRBV11-1 to TRBJ1-5, with unresolved D. CDR1 SGHAT and CDR2 FQDESV come from the germline V gene (reference sequence). This CDR3 has 13 residues. The V end lost 6 bases, the J end lost 5 bases, and 11 bases lay between the germline ends. The chain's CDR3 is CASSSGIDQPQHF. The CDR3 DNA is TGTGCCAGCAGTAGCGGTATTGATCAGCCCCAGCATTTT.